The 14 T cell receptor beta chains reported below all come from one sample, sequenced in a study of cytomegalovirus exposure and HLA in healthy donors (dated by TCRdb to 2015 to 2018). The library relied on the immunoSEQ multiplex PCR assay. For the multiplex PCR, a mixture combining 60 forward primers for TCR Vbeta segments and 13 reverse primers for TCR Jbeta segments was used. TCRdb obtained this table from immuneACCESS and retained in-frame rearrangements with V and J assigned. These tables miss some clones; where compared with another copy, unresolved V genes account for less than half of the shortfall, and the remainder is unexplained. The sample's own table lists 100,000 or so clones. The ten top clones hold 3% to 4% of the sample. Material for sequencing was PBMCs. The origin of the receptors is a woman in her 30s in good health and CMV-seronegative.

CDR3 sequence: CASSRVFSGSTDTQYF. CDR3 sequence (DNA): TGTGCCAGCAGCCGAGTCTTTAGCGGGAGCACAGATACGCAGTATTTT. This chain uses TRBV9 with TRBJ2-3; TRBD2 agrees at 7 bases. Per the germline V gene, CDR1 is SGDLS and CDR2 is YYNGEE. The CDR3 has 16 residues. The trim removed 4 bases at V and 0 bases at J, leaving 8 bases unmatched.

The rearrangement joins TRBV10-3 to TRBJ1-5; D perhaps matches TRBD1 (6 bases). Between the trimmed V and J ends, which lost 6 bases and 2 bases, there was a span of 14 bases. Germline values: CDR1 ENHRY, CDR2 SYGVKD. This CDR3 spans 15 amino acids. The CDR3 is CAISPDGQRNQPQHF. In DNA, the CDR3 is TGTGCCATCAGCCCTGATGGACAGCGCAATCAGCCCCAGCATTTT.

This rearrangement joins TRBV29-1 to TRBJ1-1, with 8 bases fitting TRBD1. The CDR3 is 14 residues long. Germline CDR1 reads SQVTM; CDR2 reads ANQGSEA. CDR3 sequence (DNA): TGCAGTGTTACCCCAGGGGGCGCGGACACTGAAGCTTTCTTT. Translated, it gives CSVTPGGADTEAFF.

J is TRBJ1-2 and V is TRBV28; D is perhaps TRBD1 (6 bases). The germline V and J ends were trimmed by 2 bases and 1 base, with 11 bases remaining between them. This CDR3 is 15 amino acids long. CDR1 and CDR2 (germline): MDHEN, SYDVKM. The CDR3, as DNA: TGTGCCAGCAGTTTAGGGTCAGGGGTTAACTATGGCTACACCTTC. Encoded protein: CASSLGSGVNYGYTF.

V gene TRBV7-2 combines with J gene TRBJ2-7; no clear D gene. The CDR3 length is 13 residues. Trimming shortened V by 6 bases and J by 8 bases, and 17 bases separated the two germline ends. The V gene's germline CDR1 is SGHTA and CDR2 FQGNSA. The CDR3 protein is CASSSPVMAQQYF. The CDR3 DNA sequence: TGTGCCAGCAGTTCTCCCGTCATGGCCCAGCAGTACTTC.

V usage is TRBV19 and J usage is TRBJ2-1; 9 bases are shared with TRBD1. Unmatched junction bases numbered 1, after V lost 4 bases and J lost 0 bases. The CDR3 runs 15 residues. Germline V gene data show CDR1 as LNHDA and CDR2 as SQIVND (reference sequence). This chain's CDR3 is CASSTTGGSYNEQFF. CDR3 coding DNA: TGTGCCAGTAGTACGACAGGGGGCTCCTACAATGAGCAGTTCTTC.

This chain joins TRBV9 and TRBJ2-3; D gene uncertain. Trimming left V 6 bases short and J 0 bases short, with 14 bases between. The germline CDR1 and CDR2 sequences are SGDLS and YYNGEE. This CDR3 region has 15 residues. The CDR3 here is CASTVTRSSTDTQYF. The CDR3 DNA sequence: TGTGCCAGCACCGTGACACGTTCTAGCACAGATACGCAGTATTTT.

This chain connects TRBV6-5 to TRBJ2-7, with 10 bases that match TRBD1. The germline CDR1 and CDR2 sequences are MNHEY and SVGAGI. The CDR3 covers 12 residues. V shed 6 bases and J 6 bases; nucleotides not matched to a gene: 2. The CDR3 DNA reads TGTGCCAGCAGCCGGGACAGGGGCGAGCAGTACTTC. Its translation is CASSRDRGEQYF.

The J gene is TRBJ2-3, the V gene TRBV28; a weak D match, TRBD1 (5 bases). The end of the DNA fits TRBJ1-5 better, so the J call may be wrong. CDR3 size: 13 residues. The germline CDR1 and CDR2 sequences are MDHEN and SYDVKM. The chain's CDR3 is CASSGSGTSGQHF. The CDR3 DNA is TGTGCCAGCAGTGGATCCGGGACTAGCGGCCAGCATTTT.

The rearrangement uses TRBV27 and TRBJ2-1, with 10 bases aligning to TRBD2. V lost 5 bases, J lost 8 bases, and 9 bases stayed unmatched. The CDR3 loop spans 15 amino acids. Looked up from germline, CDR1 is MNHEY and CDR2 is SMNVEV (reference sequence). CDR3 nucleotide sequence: TGTGCCAGCAGTATCCTAGCGGGGGTATTCTATGAGCAGTTCTTC. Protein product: CASSILAGVFYEQFF.

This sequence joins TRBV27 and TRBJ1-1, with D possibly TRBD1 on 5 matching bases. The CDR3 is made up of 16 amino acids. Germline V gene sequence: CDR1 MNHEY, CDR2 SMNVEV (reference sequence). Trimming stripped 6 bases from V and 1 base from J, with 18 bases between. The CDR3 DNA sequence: TGTGCCAGCAGCAGGGATTTATTGAACAAGAACACTGAAGCTTTCTTT. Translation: CASSRDLLNKNTEAFF.

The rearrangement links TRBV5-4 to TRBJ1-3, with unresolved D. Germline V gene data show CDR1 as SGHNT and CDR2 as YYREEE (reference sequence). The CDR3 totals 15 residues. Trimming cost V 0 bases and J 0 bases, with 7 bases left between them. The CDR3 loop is CASSLGGISGNTIYF. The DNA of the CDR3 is TGTGCCAGCAGCTTGGGAGGGATCTCTGGAAACACCATATATTTT.

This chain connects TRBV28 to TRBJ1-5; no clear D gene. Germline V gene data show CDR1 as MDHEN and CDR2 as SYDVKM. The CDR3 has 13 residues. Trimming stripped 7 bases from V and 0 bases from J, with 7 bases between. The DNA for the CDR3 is TGTGCCAGCAAAGAACATAGCAATCAGCCCCAGCATTTT. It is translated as CASKEHSNQPQHF. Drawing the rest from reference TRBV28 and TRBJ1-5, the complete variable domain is DVKVTQSSRYLVKRTGEKVFLECVQDMDHENMFWYRQDPGLGLRLIYFSYDVKMKEKGDIPEGYSVSREKKERFSLILESASTNQTSMYLCASKEHSNQPQHFGDGTRLSIL.

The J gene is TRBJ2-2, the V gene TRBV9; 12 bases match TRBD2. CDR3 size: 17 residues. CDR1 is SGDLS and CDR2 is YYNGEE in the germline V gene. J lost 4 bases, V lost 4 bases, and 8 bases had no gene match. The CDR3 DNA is TGTGCCAGCAGCCCGTCGACTAGCGGGAGCCGCACCGGGGAGCTGTTTTTT. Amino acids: CASSPSTSGSRTGELFF.